Shown below are 4 T cell receptor beta chains from a single sample sequenced in a study of OX40 agonist ivuxolimab in advanced cancers. Clones were read by immunoSEQ multiplex PCR, and TCRdb kept only the in-frame ones, dropping some. The sample has about 50,000 clones, roughly 80% seen once. The sequencing here drew on CD4+ or CD8+ T cells sorted from blood, taken in a trial of the OX40 agonist ivuxolimab. Every receptor here comes from an adult with an advanced solid tumor such as melanoma, head and neck, liver or kidney cancer.

This rearrangement joins TRBV7-8 to TRBJ2-4; D gene ambiguous. CDR3 length equals 12 residues. Germline assignment: CDR1 SGHVS and CDR2 FQNEAQ. Between the trimmed V and J ends, which lost 6 bases and 2 bases, there was a span of 5 bases. The CDR3 nucleotides read TGTGCCAGCAGTTACACCAAAAACATTCAGTACTTC. Translation gives CASSYTKNIQYF.

The chain uses TRBV10-3 and TRBJ1-1; D might be TRBD1 (5 bases). The CDR3 consists of 14 residues. Trimming took off 11 bases at V and 4 bases at J, with 20 bases between the two ends. CDR1 ENHRY and CDR2 SYGVKD come from the germline V gene. CDR3 loop: CAVRGGARSTEAFF. The CDR3 DNA follows: TGTGCCGTAAGGGGAGGGGCCAGGAGCACTGAAGCTTTCTTT.

This clone was found once. The chain recombines TRBV2 with TRBJ1-4; D is ambiguous. The CDR3 has 14 amino acids. The germline V and J ends were trimmed by 4 bases and 8 bases, with 14 bases remaining between them. The germline V gene encodes CDR1 SNHLY and CDR2 FYNNEI. CDR3 sequence (DNA): TGTGCCAGCAGTGGGACCCAGGTGGTGGAAAAACTGTTTTTT. It is translated as CASSGTQVVEKLFF.

The chain is built from TRBV7-2 and TRBJ2-1; no clear D. Per germline, CDR1 SGHTA and CDR2 FQGNSA. With 4 bases removed from V and 6 bases from J, the gap between germline ends came to 10 bases. CDR3 length equals 13 residues. CDR3 amino acids: CASSYDRPNEQFF. The DNA for the CDR3 is TGTGCCAGCAGCTACGACCGACCCAATGAGCAGTTCTTC.